This paragraph reports one TCR beta chain. The data derive from a study of T cell responses to AZD1222 COVID-19 vaccine. The table came from immunoSEQ multiplex PCR; TCRdb's copy has only in-frame clones and leaves some out. The data contain some 120,000 clones, 75% to 90% of them singletons. CDR1 is SGDLS and CDR2 is YYNGEE in the germline V gene. This CDR3 comprises 13 residues. V shed 2 bases and J shed 8 bases, with 10 bases lying between them. The chain carries TRBV9 and TRBJ2-2; perhaps TRBD2 as D (6 bases). The TCR sequence derives from an adult in good health. The sequenced sample was peripheral blood, obtained on day 0 of MenACWY control vaccination. The CDR3 DNA reads as TGTGCCAGCAGCGTCATTGGAGGGGGGGAGCTGTTTTTT. Amino acid sequence: CASSVIGGGELFF. Based on the CDR3 plus reference TRBV9 and TRBJ2-2, the full variable domain is DSGVTQTPKHLITATGQRVTLRCSPRSGDLSVYWYQQSLDQGLQFLIQYYNGEERAKGNILERFSAQQFPDLHSELNLSSLELGDSALYFCASSVIGGGELFFGEGSRLTVL.